Following are 18 T cell receptor beta chains from one sample sequenced in a study of T cells in tuberculosis (dated 2018 in TCRdb). To prepare the library, the immunoSEQ multiplex PCR assay was applied. The immuneACCESS repertoire file appears here via TCRdb, limited to in-frame rearrangements. These files lack a portion of the clones; in checked studies, under half of the deficit traces to unresolved V genes, and the cause of the others is not known. Recorded for this sample are roughly 34,000 clones; about 84% of them occurred a single time. The ten largest clones capture about 5% of the sample. The sample's time point label, in plain terms: new active TB diagnosis, blood taken before or within 7 days of starting treatment. The starting material was PBMCs, obtained at tuberculosis diagnosis. Receptors were obtained from an adult with tuberculosis.

The chain joins TRBV5-8 to TRBJ2-1; 8 nucleotides agree with TRBD2. This CDR3 is built from 16 residues. Looked up from germline, CDR1 is SGHTS and CDR2 is YDEGEE. V lost 0 bases, J lost 8 bases, and 10 bases stayed unmatched. In DNA form, the CDR3 reads TGTGCCAGCAGCTTGGGTAGCGGGTCGCGGGAGGATGAGCAGTTCTTC. Protein sequence: CASSLGSGSREDEQFF. Full variable domain (rest looked up from reference TRBV5-8 and TRBJ2-1): EAGVTQSPTHLIKTRGQQATLRCSPISGHTSVYWYQQALGLGLQFLLWYDEGEERNRGNFPPRFSGRQFPNYSSELNVNALELEDSALYLCASSLGSGSREDEQFFGPGTRLTVL.

This chain connects TRBV18 to TRBJ2-7, with TRBD2 identical over 13 bases. The CDR3 is made up of 17 amino acids. CDR1 is KGHSH, CDR2 LQKENI, per germline. The V segment lost 4 bases and the J segment 2 bases; nucleotides outside the gene matches: 8. Here the CDR3 reads CASSRKTSGGRTYEQYF. The CDR3 DNA follows: TGTGCCAGCTCACGAAAGACTAGCGGGGGGCGCACCTACGAGCAGTACTTC. Full variable domain (remainder filled in from reference TRBV18 and TRBJ2-7): NAGVMQNPRHLVRRRGQEARLRCSPMKGHSHVYWYRQLPEEGLKFMVYLQKENIIDESGMPKERFSAEFPKEGPSILRIQQVVRGDSAAYFCASSRKTSGGRTYEQYFGPGTRLTVT.

The chain combines TRBV5-4 with TRBJ2-3, with TRBD2 identical over 8 bases. CDR3 length: 17 amino acids. V gave up 4 bases and J gave up 4 bases; unmatched junction bases: 14. Germline V gene data show CDR1 as SGHNT and CDR2 as YYREEE (reference sequence). The CDR3 coding sequence is TGTGCCAGCAGCCGGGGCGGGGGGACCTTGGTACCAGATACGCAGTATTTT. This translates into CASSRGGGTLVPDTQYF. Full variable domain (remainder filled in from reference TRBV5-4 and TRBJ2-3): ETGVTQSPTHLIKTRGQQVTLRCSSQSGHNTVSWYQQALGQGPQFIFQYYREEENGRGNFPPRFSGLQFPNYSSELNVNALELDDSALYLCASSRGGGTLVPDTQYFGPGTRLTVL.

This clone was seen once. This chain connects TRBV4-1 to TRBJ2-4; 9 bases are a match to TRBD1. The V gene's germline CDR1 is MGHRA and CDR2 YSYEKL. This CDR3 spans 17 amino acids. The junction had 6 bases not matched to a gene; V was cut back by 1 base and J by 2 bases. CDR3 loop: CASSQVGGQGSKNIQYF. For the CDR3, the DNA is TGCGCCAGCAGCCAAGTGGGGGGACAGGGATCCAAAAACATTCAGTACTTC.

The chain carries TRBV5-8 and TRBJ1-1, with D possibly matching TRBD1 (5 bases). Germline lookup yields CDR1 SGHTS and CDR2 YDEGEE. Trimming left V 0 bases short and J 5 bases short, with 17 bases between. The CDR3 runs to 16 residues. The CDR3 reads CASSLALWGARTEAFF. The CDR3 DNA follows: TGTGCCAGCAGCTTGGCGCTCTGGGGCGCCCGGACTGAAGCTTTCTTT.

The genes are TRBV6-6 and TRBJ2-7; tentative D call: TRBD1 (6 bases). In germline, CDR1 is MNHNY, CDR2 SVGAGI (reference sequence). The germline V and J ends were trimmed by 4 bases and 2 bases, with 9 bases remaining between them. The CDR3 is made up of 13 amino acids. As DNA, the CDR3 is TGTGCCAGCAGTTCAAGACAGGCCTACGAGCAGTACTTC. Translating it yields CASSSRQAYEQYF.

The J gene is TRBJ1-2, the V gene TRBV6-5; D is unresolved. The V and J ends lost 2 bases and 1 base respectively, with 8 bases between them. This CDR3 region has 14 residues. The germline V gene has CDR1 MNHEY and CDR2 SVGAGI. Written as DNA, the CDR3 is TGTGCCAGCAGTTACCTTTCCAGTAACTATGGCTACACCTTC. Translated, it gives CASSYLSSNYGYTF.

The chain is built from TRBV6-5 and TRBJ2-6, with unresolved D. V was pared by 9 bases and J by 2 bases, with 8 bases between. The CDR3 spans 13 residues. Germline loops: CDR1 MNHEY, CDR2 SVGAGI. The CDR3 protein is CASYKPGANVLTF. The DNA for the CDR3 is TGTGCCAGTTACAAACCTGGGGCCAACGTCCTGACTTTC.

This rearrangement joins TRBV7-9 to TRBJ1-3; no reliable D call. Germline lookup yields CDR1 SEHNR and CDR2 FQNEAQ (reference sequence). The CDR3 is made up of 12 amino acids. V was pared by 10 bases and J by 1 base, with 8 bases between. CDR3 in DNA: TGTGCCACCTGGAGGTCTGGAAACACCATATATTTT. It codes for CATWRSGNTIYF.

CDR3 bases: TGCGCCAGCAGCCATCAAATCGCGGCGGCCTCCTACGAGCAGTACTTC. This sequence encodes CASSHQIAAASYEQYF. The chain couples TRBV4-1 to TRBJ2-7; no clear D gene. The CDR3 covers 16 residues. Germline V gene sequence: CDR1 MGHRA, CDR2 YSYEKL. The V and J ends lost 3 bases and 0 bases respectively, with 15 bases between them.

In this sample, this clone turned up a few times. The chain couples TRBV15 to TRBJ1-6; 9 bases are a match to TRBD1. The CDR3 contains 16 residues. The germline gives CDR1 LNHNV, CDR2 YYDKDF (reference sequence). Trimming removed 0 bases from V and 8 bases from J; junction bases left unmatched: 5. In DNA form, the CDR3 reads TGTGCCACCAGCAGAGAAAAAGGACAGGGGTATTCACCCCTCCACTTT. Encoded protein: CATSREKGQGYSPLHF.

V gene TRBV19 combines with J gene TRBJ1-5, with a possible D match to TRBD1 (6 bases). The germline gives CDR1 LNHDA, CDR2 SQIVND (reference sequence). The CDR3 length is 14 residues. Trimming cost V 6 bases and J 5 bases, with 14 bases left between them. The CDR3 DNA sequence: TGTGCCAGTAGACAGGGTAACTCAGATCAGCCCCAGCATTTT. Residues: CASRQGNSDQPQHF.

The rearrangement joins TRBV7-9 to TRBJ2-3; D is unresolved. Germline V lookup: CDR1 SEHNR, CDR2 FQNEAQ (reference sequence). V was trimmed by 5 bases and J by 0 bases, leaving 6 bases between them. The length of the CDR3 is 13 residues. The chain's CDR3 is CASSPGSTDTQYF. For the CDR3, the DNA is TGTGCCAGCAGCCCCGGTAGCACAGATACGCAGTATTTT. Full variable domain (outside the CDR3, taken from reference TRBV7-9 and TRBJ2-3): DTGVSQNPRHKITKRGQNVTFRCDPISEHNRLYWYRQTLGQGPEFLTYFQNEAQLEKSRLLSDRFSAERPKGSFSTLEIQRTEQGDSAMYLCASSPGSTDTQYFGPGTRLTVL.

The rearrangement joins TRBV2 to TRBJ1-2; 9 bases are shared with TRBD1. This CDR3 is 13 amino acids long. The junction had 8 bases not matched to a gene; V was cut back by 11 bases and J by 4 bases. Germline V gene data show CDR1 as SNHLY and CDR2 as FYNNEI. The DNA for the CDR3 is TGTGCCGGGTGGGGACAGGGAGGCTATGGCTACACCTTC. Its translation: CAGWGQGGYGYTF.

The chain links TRBV19 to TRBJ1-2, with TRBD1 identical over 7 bases. The germline V gene has CDR1 LNHDA and CDR2 SQIVND (reference sequence). This CDR3 has 15 amino acids. Germline trimming cut 5 bases from V and 4 bases from J; bases unmatched to any gene: 10. The CDR3 protein is CASSFRDRLSYGYTF. CDR3 sequence (DNA): TGTGCCAGTAGTTTCCGGGACAGACTTAGCTATGGCTACACCTTC.

In its sample, this clone was seen once. This chain joins TRBV27 and TRBJ2-1; possible D gene TRBD2, 6 bases. Germline CDR1 and CDR2: MNHEY and SMNVEV (reference sequence). V lost 3 bases and J 0 bases, leaving 18 bases between the germline ends. The CDR3 contains 18 residues. The CDR3 DNA reads TGTGCCAGCAGTTTCCCCTCCTTCTGGCGGGGCTCCTACAATGAGCAGTTCTTC. It translates to CASSFPSFWRGSYNEQFF.

V gene TRBV5-1 combines with J gene TRBJ2-5; TRBD2 matches at 13 bases. Germline CDR1 and CDR2: SGHRS and YFSETQ. The CDR3 extends over 18 amino acids. V shed 4 bases, J shed 4 bases, and the junction held 13 bases outside the gene matches. The DNA of the CDR3 is TGCGCCAGCAGCCGCCTGACTAGCGGGGGGCTCGGGGGAGAGACCCAGTACTTC. It codes for CASSRLTSGGLGGETQYF.

V and J are TRBV29-1 and TRBJ2-5, with D perhaps matching TRBD2 (5 bases). CDR1 is SQVTM and CDR2 is ANQGSEA in the germline V gene. Trimming shortened V by 4 bases and J by 5 bases, and 11 bases separated the two germline ends. CDR3 size: 12 residues. The CDR3 sequence is CSVVGTGETQYF. The CDR3 coding sequence is TGCAGCGTTGTCGGAACGGGGGAGACCCAGTACTTC.